A selection of T cell receptor beta chains follows, all from one sample in a study of vaccination and CD4 T cells after COVID-19. Antigens of these TCRs are unknown. MiXCR, applied by TCRdb to the PCR reads, yields one record per CDR3 protein. The table has fewer than 20,000 distinct CDR3 sequences, less than 65% seen once. Material: CD4+ T cells from blood, cultured in vitro. The origin of the receptors is a human donor who had recovered from COVID-19. Each CDR3 is given with its conserved first and last residue. The D gene is left open where the match is weak. Rows may omit the clone size; those that give it use once, few, many or a size class.

-	-	TRBV11-3	14	TRBJ2-3	TGTGCCAGCAGCTCCCCCCGAGCGGCAGATACGCAGTATTTT	CASSSPRAADTQYF
-	-	TRBV7-3	16	TRBJ2-3	TGTGCCAGCAGCCCCGGACTGGCAATTGGCACAGATACGCAGTATTTT	CASSPGLAIGTDTQYF
-	-	TRBV7-2	17	TRBJ2-7	TGTGCCAGCAGCTTAGCGCCCGTGACAGGTTCCTCCTACGAGCAGTACTTC	CASSLAPVTGSSYEQYF
TRBD2	few	TRBV27	16	TRBJ2-3	TGTGCCAGCAGTACCCGCAGCGGGAGATTCTCAGATACGCAGTATTTT	CASSTRSGRFSDTQYF
-	once	TRBV20-1	12	TRBJ1-2	TGCAGTGCTAGAGTAAAGGACTATGGCTACACCTTC	CSARVKDYGYTF
TRBD2	-	TRBV7-2	16	TRBJ2-3	TGTGCCAGCAGCCCAGGACTAGCGGGAGGGTCAGATACGCAGTATTTT	CASSPGLAGGSDTQYF
TRBD2	-	TRBV11-2	15	TRBJ2-1	TGTGCCAGCAGCCCCGGACTAGCGGGACCTTTTGAGCAGTTCTTC	CASSPGLAGPFEQFF
TRBD1	-	TRBV27	14	TRBJ1-1	TGTGCCAGCAGATTGACAGGGGCGAGGGCTGAAGCTTTCTTT	CASRLTGARAEAFF
-	-	TRBV7-7	13	TRBJ1-1	TGTGCCAGCAGCTCCAGGGTGAACACTGAAGCTTTCTTT	CASSSRVNTEAFF
-	-	TRBV20-1	15	TRBJ1-5	TGCAGTGCTAGAGATTGGTCCCTGGGCAATCAGCCCCAGCATTTT	CSARDWSLGNQPQHF
-	-	TRBV7-2	14	TRBJ2-3	TGTGCCAGCAGCGAGGGACATTTCACAGATACGCAGTATTTT	CASSEGHFTDTQYF
TRBD1	-	TRBV18	14	TRBJ1-1	TGTGCCAGCTCACCCACAGGGGCCGACACTGAAGCTTTCTTT	CASSPTGADTEAFF
TRBD1	-	TRBV6-1	16	TRBJ2-2	TGTGCCAGCAGGATCGGGACAGGATCGAACACCGGGGAGCTGTTTTTT	CASRIGTGSNTGELFF
-	-	TRBV20-1	13	TRBJ2-3	TGCAGTGCCGGGACGGGGGGCACAAATACGCAGTATTTT	CSAGTGGTNTQYF
-	few	TRBV30	12	TRBJ1-2	TGTGCCTGCTACCTACGCTTCGATGGCTACACCTTC	CACYLRFDGYTF
TRBD1	once	TRBV7-2	18	TRBJ1-6	TGTGTCAGCAGCTTAGATGTAGGAAGGGACAGAGGTAATTCACCCCTCCACTTT	CVSSLDVGRDRGNSPLHF
TRBD1	-	TRBV5-1	15	TRBJ1-1	TGCGCCAGCAGCTTGGCACAGGGGGGCGGCACTGAAGCTTTCTTT	CASSLAQGGGTEAFF
TRBD2	-	TRBV20-1	12	TRBJ2-4	TGCAGTGCCGGGGGTAGCGGGAACATTCAGTACTTC	CSAGGSGNIQYF
-	-	TRBV7-2	14	TRBJ1-2	TGTGCCAGCAACTTAAACCTCCTAGGAGGTGGCTACACCTTC	CASNLNLLGGGYTF
TRBD2	-	TRBV2	18	TRBJ2-2	TGTGCCAGCAGTGGCCCCAGCCCAGCGGGGGGGCGGACCGGGGAGCTGTTTTTT	CASSGPSPAGGRTGELFF